This T cell receptor beta chain emerged from a study of blood T cells in healthy people across ages. Study-level background: About one barcoded beta molecule per two T cells was the capture yield of template switching. Study conclusions and caveats: The CMV status of each donor remained undetermined, and this could have confounded shifts in expanded clonotypes. Observed TCR beta diversity per million T cells went down as age went up. This fall followed a roughly linear course with age.

With a J-beta primer mix and a sample-barcoded 5' primer, a second PCR ran about 6 to 11 cycles. Each cDNA was tagged by a template-switch adaptor containing 12 random nucleotides. Each CDR3 protein is one row after TCRdb ran MiXCR on the 5' RACE reads. The sample holds 780,000 or so distinct CDR3 sequences, around three fifths seen once. Deletions cut 3 bases from V and 1 base from J, with 7 bases between. This CDR3 spans 14 amino acids. Germline V gene lookup returns CDR1 SEHNR and CDR2 FQNEAQ (reference sequence). With respect to this clonotype: Its target is unknown.

This chain uses TRBV7-9 with TRBJ1-5; D gene uncertain. This receptor was obtained from a man aged 40-55 years in good health. Material: blood. The chain's CDR3 is CASSLGWSNQPQHF. DNA for the CDR3: TGTGCCAGCAGCTTGGGGTGGAGCAATCAGCCCCAGCATTTT.